One sample yielded the 17 T cell receptor beta chains listed below, sequenced in a study. TCRdb re-called the RT-PCR reads through MiXCR, storing one row per CDR3 protein. The profile shows about 700,000 distinct CDR3 sequences, 11% to 15% of them singletons. The sample comprised memory CD4+ T cells from blood. The source of these receptors is a female donor in good health, serving as a healthy control.

The chain links TRBV7-9 to TRBJ2-7; no definite D call. V was shortened by 5 bases and J by 0 bases, with 17 bases between the two germline ends. This CDR3 is built from 16 residues. Germline-derived CDR1 and CDR2 are SEHNR and FQNEAQ (reference sequence). The CDR3 region is CASSLIFGPRSYEQYF. In nucleotides, the CDR3 is TGTGCCAGCAGCCTAATCTTTGGGCCCCGCTCCTACGAGCAGTACTTC.

In DNA, the CDR3 is TGTGCCAGCAGCCCACTAAGAAGGGGGGGACTAATGGAGACCCAGTACTTC. Its translation is CASSPLRRGGLMETQYF. The rearrangement links TRBV11-2 to TRBJ2-5, with a tentative D call TRBD2 (7 bases). Trimming cost V 5 bases and J 5 bases, with 24 bases left between them. The CDR3 has 17 residues. Per the germline V gene, CDR1 is SGHAT and CDR2 is FQNNGV.

This clonotype came up a few times. The gene calls are TRBV6-5 and TRBJ1-2, with unresolved D. V lost 8 bases and J 2 bases, leaving 12 bases between the germline ends. The CDR3 is 13 residues long. Germline V gives CDR1 MNHEY, CDR2 SVGAGI. The CDR3 loop is CASAHRENYGYTF. The CDR3 DNA follows: TGTGCCAGCGCTCACAGAGAAAACTATGGCTACACCTTC.

The V call is TRBV27, the J call TRBJ1-5; no clear D gene. Germline CDR1 is MNHEY and CDR2 is SMNVEV (reference sequence). The CDR3 runs 15 residues. V was trimmed by 6 bases and J by 0 bases, leaving 12 bases between them. The CDR3 sequence is CASSKNSDSNQPQHF. The CDR3, as DNA: TGTGCCAGCAGCAAAAACAGCGATAGCAATCAGCCCCAGCATTTT.

There are many counts of this clonotype. CDR3 region: CSAPDGGTNKNIQYF. The CDR3 region has the DNA TGCAGTGCCCCGGACGGGGGGACGAACAAAAACATTCAGTACTTC. The chain links TRBV20-1 to TRBJ2-4; 7 bases line up with TRBD2. The CDR3 is made up of 15 amino acids. The germline V gene has CDR1 DFQATT and CDR2 SNEGSKA (reference sequence). With V trimmed by 6 bases and J by 3 bases, 11 bases remained unmatched.

This clonotype was observed at least ten times. The rearrangement joins TRBV20-1 to TRBJ1-2; weak D call: TRBD1 (5 bases). The V gene's germline CDR1 is DFQATT and CDR2 SNEGSKA (reference sequence). CDR3 length: 14 residues. With 3 bases removed from V and 2 bases from J, the gap between germline ends came to 13 bases. DNA of the CDR3: TGCAGTGCTAGTCCTGACAGCGGAAACTATGGCTACACCTTC. Translating it yields CSASPDSGNYGYTF.

The chain uses TRBV20-1 and TRBJ2-7; D is uncertain. The CDR3 runs 14 residues. V lost 3 bases and J 2 bases, leaving 14 bases between the germline ends. Germline CDR1 is DFQATT and CDR2 is SNEGSKA (reference sequence). The CDR3 coding sequence is TGCAGTGCTAGCTCCCCGGGTCTAGCCTACGAGCAGTACTTC. Translating it yields CSASSPGLAYEQYF.

At least ten counts were recorded for this clonotype. J is TRBJ2-1 and V is TRBV20-1, with D tentatively TRBD1 (7 bases). This CDR3 has 15 amino acids. Germline loops: CDR1 DFQATT, CDR2 SNEGSKA (reference sequence). V was trimmed by 4 bases and J by 10 bases, leaving 23 bases between them. CDR3 residues: CSATRGIQDRGEQFF. The CDR3 DNA follows: TGCAGTGCTACCAGGGGGATACAGGACCGGGGGGAGCAGTTCTTC.

The V and J genes are TRBV5-1 and TRBJ2-5, with no clear D. The V gene's germline CDR1 is SGHRS and CDR2 YFSETQ. The germline V and J ends were trimmed by 3 bases and 3 bases, with 12 bases remaining between them. CDR3 length: 14 residues. The CDR3 region is CASSSGAKKETQYF. For the CDR3, the DNA is TGCGCCAGCAGCTCGGGCGCAAAAAAAGAGACCCAGTACTTC.

The rearrangement uses TRBV30 and TRBJ2-1; no clear D gene. This CDR3 region has 12 residues. Germline V lookup: CDR1 GTSNPN, CDR2 SVGIG (reference sequence). Trimming pared 2 bases from V and 4 bases from J, leaving 6 bases between. CDR3 DNA: TGTGCCTGGAGTCTTCTTTACAATGAGCAGTTCTTC. The encoded protein is CAWSLLYNEQFF.

The chain employs TRBV20-1 and TRBJ2-3; 8 nucleotides line up with TRBD2. CDR3 size: 14 residues. The V gene end was trimmed by 2 bases and the J gene end by 4 bases; junction bases not matched to a gene: 5. CDR1 DFQATT and CDR2 SNEGSKA come from the germline V gene (reference sequence). The DNA for the CDR3 is TGCAGTGCTAGAAAACGGGGGGGTCCAGATACGCAGTATTTT. It specifies CSARKRGGPDTQYF.

This clonotype was seen only a few times. The CDR3 sequence: CASSQGTTNNEQFF. CDR3 nucleotides: TGTGCCAGCAGCCAAGGGACTACAAACAATGAGCAGTTCTTC. The V and J genes are TRBV3-1 and TRBJ2-1, with a weak D call TRBD2 (6 bases). This CDR3 region has 14 residues. Germline CDR1 reads LGHDT; CDR2 reads YNNKEL (reference sequence). The V end was cut by 1 base, the J end by 5 bases, with 9 bases between.

The chain links TRBV11-2 to TRBJ1-1; D is uncertain. Trimming pared 5 bases from V and 4 bases from J, leaving 11 bases between. Germline values: CDR1 SGHAT, CDR2 FQNNGV. CDR3 size: 13 residues. The CDR3 loop reads CASSKERSTEAFF. CDR3 DNA: TGTGCCAGCAGCAAAGAGCGGAGCACTGAAGCTTTCTTT.

This clonotype showed up just a few times. The CDR3 DNA reads as TGTGCCAGCAGTCGCGGAAGATCTCGGGCGGGCTACGAGCAGTACTTC. Protein product: CASSRGRSRAGYEQYF. This chain connects TRBV6-1 to TRBJ2-7, with D perhaps TRBD2 (5 bases). V dropped 5 bases and J dropped 3 bases, with 20 bases sitting between them. CDR3 size: 16 residues. Germline assignment: CDR1 MNHNS and CDR2 SASEGT.

This sequence joins TRBV6-2 or TRBV6-3 and TRBJ2-5; D unresolved. V lost 7 bases and J lost 2, with 8 bases in between. There are 12 residues in the CDR3. The germline gives CDR1 MNHEY, CDR2 SVGEGT. CDR3 nucleotide sequence: TGTGCCAGCAAAACGAGGCAAGAGACCCAGTACTTC. Amino acids: CASKTRQETQYF.

This clonotype showed up just a few times. This chain uses TRBV20-1 with TRBJ1-2; a possible D gene is TRBD1 (5 bases). Germline CDR1 reads DFQATT; CDR2 reads SNEGSKA (reference sequence). The V end lost 3 bases, the J end lost 8 bases, and 16 bases lay between the germline ends. The CDR3 has 13 amino acids. The DNA of the CDR3 is TGCAGTGCTAGGGCCCTTTATGGGGACGGCTACACCTTC. It translates to CSARALYGDGYTF.

This clonotype was counted only a few times. The chain joins TRBV25-1 to TRBJ2-1; TRBD1 agrees at 9 bases. The CDR3 consists of 15 residues. V shed 4 bases, J shed 9 bases, and the junction held 10 bases outside the gene matches. Germline lookup yields CDR1 MGHDK and CDR2 SYGVNS. The CDR3 DNA is TGTGCCAGCAGTGCAAACACAGGGGGCGGCTCTGAGCAGTTCTTC. Encoded protein: CASSANTGGGSEQFF.